Listed below are T cell receptor beta chains from one sample, sequenced in a study of OX40 agonist ivuxolimab in advanced cancers. Method: immunoSEQ multiplex PCR; TCRdb's copy keeps in-frame clones and lacks some. In the table there are more than 35,000 clones, 60% to 85% of which are singletons. The source material was CD4+ or CD8+ T cells sorted from blood, sampled in a trial of the OX40 agonist ivuxolimab. All receptors derive from an adult with an advanced solid tumor such as melanoma, head and neck, liver or kidney cancer. Each CDR3 is given with its conserved first and last residue. The order of the fields is V gene, clone size, CDR3 protein. Size values are once, few and many counts, or a class for expanded clones, and some rows have none.

TRBV5-1 | once | CASSFGSGGEETQYF
TRBV2 | - | CASSESRYTGELFF
TRBV5-1 | - | CASSLEGLAGGPQTQYF
TRBV9 | - | CASSLPGRGDEKLFF
TRBV6-4 | - | CASSRQGGNTEAFF
TRBV27 | medium-sized | CASSLVVSAQPQHF
TRBV7-7 | - | CASSEDYLNSPLHF
TRBV2 | - | CASSEDGDRAEAFF
TRBV10-3 | - | CAIMAASQDEQYF
TRBV6-6 | - | CASIPRGRGYGYTF
TRBV10-3 | - | CAISVRDSYNEQFF
TRBV10-3 | - | CAISVRDSGNTIYF
TRBV19 | - | CASSALLGMAGELFF
TRBV5-1 | - | CASSLGSLPSGGRNTIYF
TRBV13 | - | CASSLPGALETQYF
TRBV9 | - | CASSVDAGPGGTQYF
TRBV15 | few | CATSSKGGNTGELFF
TRBV11-2 | - | CASSFTDSRNTEAFF
TRBV28 | - | CASRPGTRGNQPQHF
TRBV5-5 | - | CASSLRGGSYNSPLHF
TRBV11-2 | once | CASSPSGGPTDTQYF
TRBV5-4 | - | CASTRGQGVGSPLHF
TRBV7-3 | - | CASTGQGGNSGANVLTF
TRBV6-5 | few | CASTPPDRAAEQFF
TRBV6-6 | - | CASSTYTGELFF
TRBV6-1 | - | CASSGTHLVLNEQFF
TRBV4-2 | once | CASSLQNSYEQYF
TRBV18 | - | CASSPRTRGDTQYF
TRBV28 | - | CASSRGGTMSYEQYF
TRBV28 | - | CASIGTDTQYF
TRBV9 | - | CASSSGLAGDTSTDTQYF
TRBV19 | - | CASSLTGGIYEQYF
TRBV28 | few | CASSSTGLSMNTEAFF
TRBV19 | - | CASKQDTKANYGYTF
TRBV2 | - | CASSGAPGAETQYF
TRBV28 | - | CASQGGDYGYTF
TRBV4-1 | - | CASSQREGFAGSSYEQYF
TRBV28 | - | CASSSGAGGNTIYF
TRBV9 | - | CASSVAYGIMETQYF
TRBV7-2 | - | CASSLVAGGGETQYF
TRBV7-9 | - | CASSLEGTSGRFYNEQFF
TRBV2 | once | CASKGHQNTGELFF
TRBV19 | - | CASTGRNNQPQHF
TRBV11-2 | few | CASSLGQRRGNIQYF
TRBV5-1 | - | CASSTVGSEAGELFF
TRBV19 | once | CASSIPARDLHEKLFF